This TCR beta chain was retrieved from a study of blood T cell repertoires in COVID-19. In the study overall: Researchers got acute and convalescent COVID-19 samples from the United States, Italy and Spain. Nucleic acid was either cDNA or gDNA, and it came from T cells, B-cell-depleted T cells, or PBMCs.

Original data processing: Reference gene primer amplification in the assay estimated nucleated cell counts. TCRdb keeps only in-frame clones here, not all; method: immunoSEQ multiplex PCR. V, J and clone size reflect that table, while D and trimming were determined from the DNA. The sample holds approximately 220,000 clones, about 88% seen once. The germline CDR1 and CDR2 sequences are SGHTA and FQGNSA. The CDR3 is 17 residues long. V lost 5 bases, J lost 1 base, and 7 bases stayed unmatched. Sequenced material: peripheral blood. This chain connects TRBV7-2 to TRBJ1-5, with 11 bases matching TRBD1. The clonotype was recovered from a man aged 60 to 69 with acute or convalescent COVID-19. CDR3 bases: TGTGCCAGCAGCAAAAGGACAGGGGGCTTGAGCAATCAGCCCCAGCATTTT. Amino acid sequence: CASSKRTGGLSNQPQHF.